This TCR beta chain was identified in a study of blood T cell repertoires in COVID-19 (dated by TCRdb to the early 2020s). For the study in its entirety: The collaborator samples originated in the United States, Italy and Spain and spanned the acute and convalescent phases of COVID-19. The repertoires were released in a freely available public database intended as a resource for research on the immune response to SARS-CoV-2. Samples came from the ongoing ImmuneRACE study (first 160 participants) plus 1,254 subjects from 6 global collaborators. Sample metadata almost always included a de-identified subject ID, COVID-19 status, age in years and sex. Subjects who had been exposed to COVID-19, were actively infected with it, or had recovered from it provided the deeply sampled blood TCRbeta repertoires that made up the dataset. Where available, HLA class I and class II types were obtained from metadata supplied by the sample provider rather than from assay-based typing. The prospective study material was composed of cDNA or gDNA derived from T cells, B-cell-depleted T cells, or PBMCs. General findings and caveats noted by the study authors: The amount of clinical and demographic metadata varied by source and participant and was provided uncurated.

The immunoSEQ Assay, a bias-controlled multiplex PCR, was used to amplify TCRbeta CDR3 regions from genomic DNA. Processing in the source paper ran as follows. Within the assay, amplification of reference gene primers was used to estimate how many nucleated cells each sample contained. To quantify the absolute abundance of each unique TCRbeta CDR3 rearrangement, sequence reads were collapsed and filtered. For each sample, productive Simpson clonality was calculated as the square root of Simpson's diversity index over productive rearrangements. The source is immuneACCESS, and TCRdb retained only in-frame sequences with V and J called. Part of the clones is not carried over; for the studies checked, unresolved V genes explain less than half of this, and the remainder is unexplained. V and J calls and clone size come straight from that table; D and trimming were deduced from the DNA. This sample has fewer than 300,000 clones in its table, and approximately 85% of those were observed once. The ten largest clones add up to 0.87% of the sample.

This clone has a handful of counts. What this receptor recognizes is not known. Base qualities were left out, and no much larger clone turns up one base away. One collaborating source in Seattle enrolled patients during active infection and followed them longitudinally through the course of disease. The collaborating institutions used their own protocols to collect whole blood in K2EDTA tubes. For TCRbeta analysis, collaborator samples were shipped as frozen whole blood, as isolated PBMCs, or as DNA extracted from either sample type. Sequencing input: peripheral blood. The TCR sequence derives from a human donor with COVID-19, enrolled during active disease. The donor label of this sample is uncertain.

At the DNA level, the sequence is TGTGCCAGCAGCTACAGGGTCCAGGAGCTCACCGGGGAGCTGTTTTTT. Its translation reads: CASSYRVQELTGELFF. The sequence is built from TRBV7-3 and TRBJ2-2, with TRBD1 tentatively as D gene (6 bases match). Trimming costs V 4 bases and J 4 bases, and their ends lie 16 bases apart. From the cysteine up to the phenylalanine, the CDR3 has a length of 16 residues. The read is trimmed to its CDR3 DNA, 48 bases read in frame from base 1. CDR1 and CDR2 are read off the germline V gene as SGHTA and FQGTGA.